This TCR beta chain stems from a study of cytomegalovirus exposure and HLA in healthy donors. About the research overall: Approximately 80 million unique TCRs, all from HLA-typed donors, were included in an early release of the data.

Trimming removed 3 bases from V and 3 bases from J, with 18 bases in between. The CDR3 contains 16 residues. Germline-derived CDR1 and CDR2 are LNHNV and YYDKDF (reference sequence). The PCR had 60 Vbeta and 13 Jbeta primers. Sequencing used immunoSEQ multiplex PCR; TCRdb keeps in-frame clones, though not all of them. The sample is made up of 77,000 or so clones, and the top ten hold about 4.2% of it. Notes on the study in general: Specificity for CMV antigens was confirmed in vitro for a few of the CMV-associated chains.

These donors counted as nominally healthy when sampled, but unrecorded immune exposures were likely. Comments on this clone: The antigen remains undetermined.

The source of this sequence is a man in his thirties or forties in good health and CMV-seronegative. This chain joins TRBV15 and TRBJ2-7; TRBD2 might be the D (5 bases). Sequencing input: PBMCs. Here the CDR3 reads CATSRSAGSSFYEQYF. In nucleotides, the CDR3 is TGTGCCACCAGCAGGTCCGCGGGCAGTTCCTTCTACGAGCAGTACTTC.